This TCR beta chain was sequenced in a study of cytomegalovirus exposure and HLA in healthy donors. This CDR3 spans 16 amino acids. Unmatched junction bases numbered 5, after V lost 3 bases and J lost 0 bases. 60 Vbeta and 13 Jbeta primers were used in PCR. The table came from immunoSEQ multiplex PCR; TCRdb's copy has only in-frame clones and leaves some out. This sample has 150,000 to 180,000 clones; around 79% occur once, and the top ten carry 7.7%. Only one count was recorded for this clone. The TCR comes from a young man in good health and CMV-seropositive. The sample comprised PBMCs. This chain joins TRBV5-7 and TRBJ2-1, with 8 bases identical to TRBD1. TRBV5-7 is reported as an ORF; its role is uncertain. The CDR3 sequence is CASSSPGGVSYNEQFF. CDR3 DNA sequence: TGTGCCAGCAGCTCGCCAGGGGGCGTCTCCTACAATGAGCAGTTCTTC.